The clone carrying this T cell receptor beta chain was counted many times. The antigen is undetermined. Time point of the sample: newly diagnosed GD, antithyroid drugs for less than 3 months. PBMC RNA served as the TCR library source. The data derive from a study of regulatory T cells in long-lasting Graves disease. General study points: Newly diagnosed patients shared about a thousand public clonotypes; persistent patients shared approximately 2,700.

V shed 5 bases and J shed 0 bases, with 14 bases lying between them. This CDR3 region has 16 residues. The germline CDR1 and CDR2 sequences are MNHEY and SMNVEV (reference sequence). TCR beta libraries were built with iRepertoire HTBI primers and Arm-PCR of CDR3 regions. TCRdb reprocessed the multiplex PCR reads via MiXCR and lists one record per CDR3 protein. The sample yields 500,000 or so distinct CDR3 sequences, 12% to 15% seen once. These same data were also listed under a study on T cells in Graves' hyperthyroidism and ophthalmopathy.

The chain joins TRBV27 to TRBJ2-1; D gene uncertain. This TCR derives from a woman aged 45-60 years with Graves disease. Sequences were derived from peripheral blood mononuclear cells (PBMCs), sampled at new diagnosis, from a patient treated with antithyroid drugs. Written as DNA, the CDR3 is TGTGCCAGCAGTGTCTTCAGGCGTAGCTCCTACAATGAGCAGTTCTTC. This gives the protein CASSVFRRSSYNEQFF.